The present TCR beta chain was sequenced within a study of T cell responses to AZD1222 COVID-19 vaccine. Using immunoSEQ multiplex PCR, the repertoire was profiled, and TCRdb retains in-frame clones only, with some absent. Of roughly 130,000 clones in the sample, about 86% were seen once. CDR3 length: 15 amino acids. V was clipped by 4 bases and J by 6 bases, with 17 bases between them. Looked up from germline, CDR1 is SGDLS and CDR2 is YYNGEE. The specimen was peripheral blood, collected on day 0 of AZD1222 vaccination. V is TRBV9 and J is TRBJ2-1; no clear D gene. This clonotype was obtained from an adult in good health. The CDR3 coding sequence is TGTGCCAGCAGCTCCGCACAAGCAAGGGCCAATGAGCAGTTCTTC. Protein sequence: CASSSAQARANEQFF.